The clone carrying this T cell receptor beta chain was observed many times. What it binds is unknown. Germline and junction disagree at one end, which may indicate a read error. Breast cancer patients provided tissue from their axillary draining lymph nodes. The data originate from a study of breast tumors, draining lymph nodes, adjacent tissues. TCRdb re-analysed the multiplex PCR reads in MiXCR, keeping a single row per CDR3 protein. The repertoire has around 120,000 distinct CDR3 sequences, 15% to 20% of them found once; the top ten carry more than 3%. Whole-study findings and limits: The data were judged consistent with most tumor T cells coming from lymph node and expanding in tumor. That most tumor T cells come from lymph nodes remained unproven. Tumors had less TCR diversity than lymph nodes, more than nontumor tissue. Luminal-like breast cancer showed significantly higher tumor–nontumor repertoire similarity than basal-like.

The CDR3 contains 12 residues. Germline V lookup: CDR1 SGHDT, CDR2 YYEEEE. The chain recombines TRBV5-6 with TRBJ2-5; D is unclear. Material: axillary lymph node tissue. The source is a female donor with breast cancer. Some clones in this sample may be carry-over from other donors' samples. The CDR3 coding sequence is TGTGCCAGCAGCTTGGTTTCCCCCTCTTTGAGCTTC. This codes for CASSLVSPSLSF.